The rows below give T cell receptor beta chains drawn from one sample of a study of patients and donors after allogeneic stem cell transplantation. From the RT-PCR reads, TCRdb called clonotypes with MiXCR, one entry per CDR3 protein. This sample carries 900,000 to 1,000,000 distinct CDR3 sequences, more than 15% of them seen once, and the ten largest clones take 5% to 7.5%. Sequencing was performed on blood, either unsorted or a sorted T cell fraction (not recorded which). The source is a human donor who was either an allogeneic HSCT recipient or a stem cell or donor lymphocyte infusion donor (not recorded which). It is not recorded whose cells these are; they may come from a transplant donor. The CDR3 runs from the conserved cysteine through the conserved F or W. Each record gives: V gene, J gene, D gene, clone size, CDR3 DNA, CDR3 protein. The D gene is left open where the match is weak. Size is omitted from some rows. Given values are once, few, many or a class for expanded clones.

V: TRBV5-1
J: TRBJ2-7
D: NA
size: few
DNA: TGCGCCAGCAGCTTGTGGTCCAGGGGAAACTCCTACGAGCAGTACTTC
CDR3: CASSLWSRGNSYEQYF

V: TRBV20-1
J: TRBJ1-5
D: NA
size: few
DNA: TGCAGTGCTAGAGATCCCCAGTCCTATAGCAATCAGCCCCAGCATTTT
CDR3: CSARDPQSYSNQPQHF

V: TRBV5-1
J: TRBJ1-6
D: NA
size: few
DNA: TGCGCCAGCAGCTCGGGACCAGGCTCACCCCTCCACTTT
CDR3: CASSSGPGSPLHF

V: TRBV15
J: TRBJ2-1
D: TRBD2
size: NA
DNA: TGTGCCACCAGTCCGAGGCAGCCGGGTCTAGCGGGCCTCAGCTCCTACAATGAGCAGTTCTTC
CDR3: CATSPRQPGLAGLSSYNEQFF

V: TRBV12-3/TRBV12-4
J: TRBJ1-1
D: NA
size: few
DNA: TGTGCCAGCAGTGAATACAGGGTCGGGCCCCCAGGAATGAACACTGAAGCTTTCTTT
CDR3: CASSEYRVGPPGMNTEAFF

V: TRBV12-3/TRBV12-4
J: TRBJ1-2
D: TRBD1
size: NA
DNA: TGTGCCAGCAGTCCCAGGGGGAGTAGGGGCTACACCTTC
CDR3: CASSPRGSRGYTF

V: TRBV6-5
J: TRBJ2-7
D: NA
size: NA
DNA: TGTGCCAGCAGTTACGGACAGCACTCCTACGAGCAGTACTTC
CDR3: CASSYGQHSYEQYF

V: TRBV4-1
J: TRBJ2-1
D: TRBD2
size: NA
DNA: TGCGCCAGCAGCCAAGTACGTGCGGGACTAGCGGGACCCACGAGCTCCTACAATGAGCAGTTCTTC
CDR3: CASSQVRAGLAGPTSSYNEQFF

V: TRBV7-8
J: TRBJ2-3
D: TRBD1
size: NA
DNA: TGTGCCAGCAGCCCGTCCAGGGGGCCGGGAGATACGCAGTATTTT
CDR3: CASSPSRGPGDTQYF

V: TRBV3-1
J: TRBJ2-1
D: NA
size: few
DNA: TGTGCCAGCAGCCAAGAGGGAAGACAGTTCTTC
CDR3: CASSQEGRQFF

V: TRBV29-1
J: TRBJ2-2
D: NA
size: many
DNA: TGCAGCGTTGTGGGGGACACCGGGGAGCTGTTTTTT
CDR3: CSVVGDTGELFF

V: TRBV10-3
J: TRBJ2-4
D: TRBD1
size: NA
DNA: TGTGCCATCAGTGAGGGCAGGGGGCTGATTGCCAACATTCAGTACTTC
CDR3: CAISEGRGLIANIQYF

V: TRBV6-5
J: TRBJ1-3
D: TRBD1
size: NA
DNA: TGTGCCAGCAGTTACGGGACAGGGGTGGCTGGAAACACCATATATTTT
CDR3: CASSYGTGVAGNTIYF

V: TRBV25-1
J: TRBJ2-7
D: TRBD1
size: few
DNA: TGTGCCAGCAGTGAACCGGGACAGGGTTACGAGCAGTACTTC
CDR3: CASSEPGQGYEQYF

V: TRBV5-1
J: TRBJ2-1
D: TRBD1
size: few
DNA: TGCGCCAGCAGCCTGGACAGGGGTACGAGCTCCTACAATGAGCAGTTCTTC
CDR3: CASSLDRGTSSYNEQFF

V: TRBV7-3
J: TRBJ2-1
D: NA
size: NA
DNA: TGTGCCAGCAGCTTATCCAGGGTCGGTGAGCAGTTCTTC
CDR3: CASSLSRVGEQFF

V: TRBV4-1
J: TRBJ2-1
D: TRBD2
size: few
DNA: TGCGCCAGCAGCCATCCGGGACTAGCGGTACGGAATGAGCAGTTCTTC
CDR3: CASSHPGLAVRNEQFF